One T cell receptor (beta chain) is described in this entry. The data stem from a study of T cells after posttransplantation cyclophosphamide. Clones were read by immunoSEQ multiplex PCR, and TCRdb kept only the in-frame ones, dropping some. The sample carries 45,000 to 65,000 clones, 85% to 90% recorded once. This CDR3 region has 15 residues. Trimming took 3 bases from V and 2 from J; bases not matched to a gene: 0. Germline V gene data show CDR1 as GTSNPN and CDR2 as SVGIG (reference sequence). The gene calls are TRBV30 and TRBJ2-1; TRBD2 agrees at 14 bases. The sample was PBMCs. The sequence came from a young man with a blood cancer, CMV-positive, and with a related stem cell donor. In nucleotides, the CDR3 is TGTGCCTGGAGGGGACTAGCGGGGGCCTACAATGAGCAGTTCTTC. The encoded protein is CAWRGLAGAYNEQFF.